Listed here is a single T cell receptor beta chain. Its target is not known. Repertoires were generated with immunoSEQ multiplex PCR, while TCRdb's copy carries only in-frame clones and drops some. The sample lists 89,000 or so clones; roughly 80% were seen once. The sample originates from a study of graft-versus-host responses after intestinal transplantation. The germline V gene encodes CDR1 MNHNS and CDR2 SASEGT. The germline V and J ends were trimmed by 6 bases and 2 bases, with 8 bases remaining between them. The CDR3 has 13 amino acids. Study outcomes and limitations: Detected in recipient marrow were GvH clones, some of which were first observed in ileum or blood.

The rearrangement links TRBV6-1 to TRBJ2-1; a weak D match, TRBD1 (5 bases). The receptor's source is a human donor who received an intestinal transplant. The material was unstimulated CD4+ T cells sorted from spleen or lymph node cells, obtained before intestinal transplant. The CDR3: CASRPGPYNEQFF. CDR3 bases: TGTGCCAGCAGGCCAGGGCCCTACAATGAGCAGTTCTTC.